This T cell receptor (beta chain) is drawn from a study of CD8 T cells in ankylosing spondylitis. Study-level results: There was a TCR beta motif, made of several highly homologous variants, that appeared characteristic of ankylosing spondylitis blood.

Remarks on this clonotype: Its antigen is still unknown.

From the 5' RACE reads, TCRdb called clonotypes with MiXCR, one entry per CDR3 protein. The data hold some 290,000 distinct CDR3 sequences, with 20% observed a single time. Trimming shortened V by 8 bases and J by 8 bases, and 15 bases separated the two germline ends. The CDR3 is made up of 13 amino acids. CDR1 SNHLY and CDR2 FYNNEI come from the germline V gene. V usage is TRBV2 and J usage is TRBJ1-4, with D perhaps TRBD1 (6 bases). This TCR derives from a male donor with ankylosing spondylitis or in good health (not recorded which). Sequencing was done on a sample of blood, either unsorted or a sorted T cell fraction (not recorded which). CDR3 residues: CASSAGTMEKLFF. Written as DNA, the CDR3 is TGTGCCAGCTCGGCCGGGACAATGGAAAAACTGTTTTTT.